This TCR beta chain comes out of a study of beta chain features in type 1 diabetes. Regarding the study as a whole: Sampled from patients, naive, central memory and Treg TCRB repertoires appeared more similar than those sampled from healthy donors. Sequencing from cDNA could over-represent high-TCR-expressing cells. Moderate yet significant TCRB CDR3 shortening was seen in Type 1 diabetes patients in all four CD4+ subsets.

As regards this clone: Its antigen is still unknown.

The ends were cut back, 2 bases at V and 10 bases at J, with 9 bases in the middle. Germline V gene sequence: CDR1 MNHEY, CDR2 SVGAGI. The CDR3 runs to 12 residues. All of the isolated RNA was reverse transcribed, so expressed TCRB transcripts were sequenced. The table came from immunoSEQ multiplex PCR; TCRdb's copy has only in-frame clones and leaves some out. The repertoire holds around 400,000 clones, with 10% to 15% as singletons. The chain couples TRBV6-5 to TRBJ2-1; D is perhaps TRBD2 (6 bases). This receptor was obtained from a man aged 18 to 30 in good health. The sequencing sample was made of naive CD4+ T cells from blood. DNA of the CDR3: TGTGCCAGCAGTTACCGGGGGTACGAGCAGTTCTTC. Amino acids: CASSYRGYEQFF.